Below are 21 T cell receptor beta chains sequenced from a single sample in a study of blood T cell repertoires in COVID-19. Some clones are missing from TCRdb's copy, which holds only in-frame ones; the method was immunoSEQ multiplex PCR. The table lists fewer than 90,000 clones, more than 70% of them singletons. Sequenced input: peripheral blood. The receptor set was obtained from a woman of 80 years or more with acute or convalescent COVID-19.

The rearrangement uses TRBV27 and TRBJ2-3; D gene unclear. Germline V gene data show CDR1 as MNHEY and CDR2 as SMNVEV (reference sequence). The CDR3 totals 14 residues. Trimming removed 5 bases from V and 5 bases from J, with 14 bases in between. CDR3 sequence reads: CASSPLGRLDTQYF. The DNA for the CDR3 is TGTGCCAGCAGTCCCCTAGGCCGGTTAGATACGCAGTATTTT.

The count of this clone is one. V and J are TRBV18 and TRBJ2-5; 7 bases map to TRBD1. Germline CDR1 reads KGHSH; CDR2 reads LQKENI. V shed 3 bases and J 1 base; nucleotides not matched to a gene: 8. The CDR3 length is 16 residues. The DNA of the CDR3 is TGTGCCAGCTCACCCCGGGCGGACAGGCCCCAAGAGACCCAGTACTTC. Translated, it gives CASSPRADRPQETQYF.

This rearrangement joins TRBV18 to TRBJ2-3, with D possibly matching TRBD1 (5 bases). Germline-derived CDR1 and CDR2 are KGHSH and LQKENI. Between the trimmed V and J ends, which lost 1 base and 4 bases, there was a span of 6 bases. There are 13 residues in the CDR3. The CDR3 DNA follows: TGTGCCAGCTCACCACAGGGGTCAGATACGCAGTATTTT. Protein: CASSPQGSDTQYF.

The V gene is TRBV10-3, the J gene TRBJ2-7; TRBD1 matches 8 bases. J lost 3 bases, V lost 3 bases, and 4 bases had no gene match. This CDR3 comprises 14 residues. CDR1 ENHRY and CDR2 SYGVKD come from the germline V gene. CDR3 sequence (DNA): TGTGCCATCAGTGAATACGGACAGGGCTACGAGCAGTACTTC. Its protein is CAISEYGQGYEQYF.

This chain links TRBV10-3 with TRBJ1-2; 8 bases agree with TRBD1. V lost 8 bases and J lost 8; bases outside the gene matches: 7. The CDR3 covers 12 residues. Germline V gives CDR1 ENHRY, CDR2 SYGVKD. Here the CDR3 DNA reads TGTGCCATCGGGAACAGGGGGGACGGCTACACCTTC. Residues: CAIGNRGDGYTF.

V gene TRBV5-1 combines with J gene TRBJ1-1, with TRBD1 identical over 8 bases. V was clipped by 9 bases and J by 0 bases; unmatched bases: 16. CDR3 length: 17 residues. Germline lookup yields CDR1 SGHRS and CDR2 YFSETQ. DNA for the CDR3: TGCGCCACACACTCGGGCCCAGGGGGCGCCATGAACACTGAAGCTTTCTTT. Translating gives CATHSGPGGAMNTEAFF.

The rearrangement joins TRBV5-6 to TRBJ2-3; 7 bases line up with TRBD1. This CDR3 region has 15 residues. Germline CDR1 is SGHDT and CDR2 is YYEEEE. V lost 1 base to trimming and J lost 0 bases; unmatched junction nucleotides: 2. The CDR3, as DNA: TGTGCCAGCAGCTTGTGGGACAGAAGCACAGATACGCAGTATTTT. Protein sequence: CASSLWDRSTDTQYF. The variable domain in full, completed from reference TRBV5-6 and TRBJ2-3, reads DAGVTQSPTHLIKTRGQQVTLRCSPKSGHDTVSWYQQALGQGPQFIFQYYEEEERQRGNFPDRFSGHQFPNYSSELNVNALLLGDSALYLCASSLWDRSTDTQYFGPGTRLTVL.

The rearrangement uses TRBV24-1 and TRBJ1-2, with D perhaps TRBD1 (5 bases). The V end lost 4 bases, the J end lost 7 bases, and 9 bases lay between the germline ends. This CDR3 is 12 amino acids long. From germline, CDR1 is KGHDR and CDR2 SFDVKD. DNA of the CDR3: TGTGCCACCAGTGAATCTGACAGTGGCTACACCTTC. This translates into CATSESDSGYTF.

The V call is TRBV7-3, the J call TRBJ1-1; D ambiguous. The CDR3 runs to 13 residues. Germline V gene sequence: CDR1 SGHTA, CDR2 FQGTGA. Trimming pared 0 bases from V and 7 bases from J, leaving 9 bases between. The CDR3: CASSLTVTDEAFF. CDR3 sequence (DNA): TGTGCCAGCAGCTTAACGGTAACAGATGAAGCTTTCTTT.

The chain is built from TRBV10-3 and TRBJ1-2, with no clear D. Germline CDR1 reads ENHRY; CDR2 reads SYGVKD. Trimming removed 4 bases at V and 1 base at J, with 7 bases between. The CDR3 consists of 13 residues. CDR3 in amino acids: CAISGEGNYGYTF. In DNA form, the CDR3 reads TGTGCCATCAGTGGTGAGGGTAACTATGGCTACACCTTC.

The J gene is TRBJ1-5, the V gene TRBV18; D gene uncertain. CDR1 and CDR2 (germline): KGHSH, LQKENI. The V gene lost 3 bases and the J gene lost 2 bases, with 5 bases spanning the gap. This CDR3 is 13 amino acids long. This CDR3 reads CASSPEGNQPQHF. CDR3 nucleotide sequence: TGTGCCAGCTCACCTGAGGGCAATCAGCCCCAGCATTTT.

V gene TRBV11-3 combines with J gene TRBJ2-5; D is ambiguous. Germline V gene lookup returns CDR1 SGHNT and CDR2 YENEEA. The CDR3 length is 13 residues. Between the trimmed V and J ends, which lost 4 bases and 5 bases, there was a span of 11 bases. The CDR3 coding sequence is TGTGCCAGCAGCTCCTCGTACCGGGAGACCCAGTACTTC. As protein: CASSSSYRETQYF.

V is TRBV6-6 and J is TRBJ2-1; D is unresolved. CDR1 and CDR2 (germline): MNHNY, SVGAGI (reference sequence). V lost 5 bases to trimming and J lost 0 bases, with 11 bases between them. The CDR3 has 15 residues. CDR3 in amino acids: CASSIDTRSYNEQFF. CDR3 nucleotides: TGTGCCAGCAGTATAGATACTCGCTCCTACAATGAGCAGTTCTTC.

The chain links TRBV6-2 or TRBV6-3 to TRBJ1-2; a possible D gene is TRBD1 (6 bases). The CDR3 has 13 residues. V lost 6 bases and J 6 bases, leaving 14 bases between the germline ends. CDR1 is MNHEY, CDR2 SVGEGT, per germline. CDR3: CASSQTGYNGYTF. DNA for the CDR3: TGTGCCAGCAGCCAGACAGGATATAATGGCTACACCTTC.

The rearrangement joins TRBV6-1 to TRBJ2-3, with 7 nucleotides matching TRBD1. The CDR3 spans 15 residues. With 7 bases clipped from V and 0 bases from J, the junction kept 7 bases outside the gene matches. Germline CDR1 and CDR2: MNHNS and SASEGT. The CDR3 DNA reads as TGTGCCAGCAACAGGGGAACCACTAGCACAGATACGCAGTATTTT. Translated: CASNRGTTSTDTQYF.

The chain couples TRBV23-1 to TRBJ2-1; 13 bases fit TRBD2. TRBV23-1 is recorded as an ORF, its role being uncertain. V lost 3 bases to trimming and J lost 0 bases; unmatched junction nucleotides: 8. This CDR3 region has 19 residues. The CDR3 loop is CASSHPGLAGFHSYNEQFF. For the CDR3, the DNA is TGCGCCAGCAGTCACCCGGGACTAGCGGGGTTTCACTCCTACAATGAGCAGTTCTTC.

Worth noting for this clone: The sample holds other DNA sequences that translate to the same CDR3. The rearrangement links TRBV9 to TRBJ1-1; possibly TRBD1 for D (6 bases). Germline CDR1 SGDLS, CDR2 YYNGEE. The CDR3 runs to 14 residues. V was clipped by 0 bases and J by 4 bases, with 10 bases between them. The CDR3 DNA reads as TGTGCCAGCAGCGTAGGAAGGGGGGGCACTGAAGCTTTCTTT. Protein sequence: CASSVGRGGTEAFF.

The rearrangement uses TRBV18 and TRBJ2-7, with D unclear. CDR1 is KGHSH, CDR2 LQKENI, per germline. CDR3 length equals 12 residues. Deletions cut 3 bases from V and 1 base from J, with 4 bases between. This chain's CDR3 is CASSPTSYEQYF. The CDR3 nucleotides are TGTGCCAGCTCACCGACTTCCTACGAGCAGTACTTC.

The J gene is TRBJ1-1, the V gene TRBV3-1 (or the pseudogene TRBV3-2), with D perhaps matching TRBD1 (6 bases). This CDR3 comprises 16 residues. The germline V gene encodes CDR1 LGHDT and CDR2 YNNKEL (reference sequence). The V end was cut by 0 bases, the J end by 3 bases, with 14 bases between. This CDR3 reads CASSQDRGTTDTEAFF. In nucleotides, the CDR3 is TGTGCCAGCAGCCAAGATCGAGGGACAACAGACACTGAAGCTTTCTTT.

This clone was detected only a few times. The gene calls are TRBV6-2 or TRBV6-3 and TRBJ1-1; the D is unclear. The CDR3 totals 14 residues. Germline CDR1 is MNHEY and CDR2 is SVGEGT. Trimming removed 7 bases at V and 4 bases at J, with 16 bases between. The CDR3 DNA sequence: TGTGCCAGCATCCCTGGGCGGAGGAGCACTGAAGCTTTCTTT. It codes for CASIPGRRSTEAFF.

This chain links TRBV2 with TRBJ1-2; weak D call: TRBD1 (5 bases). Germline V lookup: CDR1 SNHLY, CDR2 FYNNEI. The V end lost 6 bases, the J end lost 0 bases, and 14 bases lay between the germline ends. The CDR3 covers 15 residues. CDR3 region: CASSPTGQANYGYTF. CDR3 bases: TGTGCCAGCAGCCCCACAGGTCAAGCTAACTATGGCTACACCTTC. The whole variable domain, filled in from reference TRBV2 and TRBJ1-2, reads EPEVTQTPSHQVTQMGQEVILRCVPISNHLYFYWYRQILGQKVEFLVSFYNNEISEKSEIFDDQFSVERPDGSNFTLKIRSTKLEDSAMYFCASSPTGQANYGYTFGSGTRLTVV.